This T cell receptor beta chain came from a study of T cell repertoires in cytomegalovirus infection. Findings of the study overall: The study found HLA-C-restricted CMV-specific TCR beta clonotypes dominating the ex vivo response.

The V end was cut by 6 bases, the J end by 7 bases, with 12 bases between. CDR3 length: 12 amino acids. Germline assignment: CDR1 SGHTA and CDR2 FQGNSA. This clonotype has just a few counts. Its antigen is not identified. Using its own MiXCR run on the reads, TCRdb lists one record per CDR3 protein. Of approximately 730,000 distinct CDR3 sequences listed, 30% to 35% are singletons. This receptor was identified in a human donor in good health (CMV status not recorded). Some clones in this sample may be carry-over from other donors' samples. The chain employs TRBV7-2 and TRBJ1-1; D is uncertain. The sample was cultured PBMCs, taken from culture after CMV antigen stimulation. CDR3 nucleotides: TGTGCCAGCAGTCTAACGGGCCGTGAAGCTTTCTTT. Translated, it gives CASSLTGREAFF.